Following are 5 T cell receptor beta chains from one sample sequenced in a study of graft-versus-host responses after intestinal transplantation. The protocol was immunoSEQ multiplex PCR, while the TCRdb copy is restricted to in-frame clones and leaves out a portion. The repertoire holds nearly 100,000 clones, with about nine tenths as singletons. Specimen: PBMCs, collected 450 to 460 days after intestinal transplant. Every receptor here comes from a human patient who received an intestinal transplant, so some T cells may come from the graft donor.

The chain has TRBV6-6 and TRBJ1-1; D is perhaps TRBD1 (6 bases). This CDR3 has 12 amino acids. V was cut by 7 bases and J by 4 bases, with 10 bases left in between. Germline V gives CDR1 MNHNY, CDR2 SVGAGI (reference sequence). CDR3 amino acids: CASITGSTEAFF. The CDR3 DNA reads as TGTGCCAGCATTACAGGGAGCACTGAAGCTTTCTTT.

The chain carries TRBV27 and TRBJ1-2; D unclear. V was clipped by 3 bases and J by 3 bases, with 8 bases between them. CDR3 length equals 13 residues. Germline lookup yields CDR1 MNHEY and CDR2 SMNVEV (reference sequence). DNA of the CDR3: TGTGCCAGCAGTTTTCGTCAGGACTATGGCTACACCTTC. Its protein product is CASSFRQDYGYTF.

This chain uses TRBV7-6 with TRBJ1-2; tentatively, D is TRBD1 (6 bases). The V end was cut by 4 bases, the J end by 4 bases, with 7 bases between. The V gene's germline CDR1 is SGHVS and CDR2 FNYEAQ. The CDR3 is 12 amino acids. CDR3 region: CASSSDSYGYTF. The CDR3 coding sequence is TGTGCCAGCAGCTCGGACAGCTATGGCTACACCTTC. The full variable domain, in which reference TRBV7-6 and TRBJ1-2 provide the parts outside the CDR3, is GAGVSQSPRYKVTKRGQDVALRCDPISGHVSLYWYRQALGQGPEFLTYFNYEAQQDKSGLPNDRFSAERPEGSISTLTIQRTEQRDSAMYRCASSSDSYGYTFGSGTRLTVV.

This CDR3 is CASSDTRGRHNSPLHF. CDR3 nucleotide sequence: TGTGCCAGCAGTGACACGAGGGGACGCCATAATTCACCCCTCCACTTT. This chain connects TRBV6-4 to TRBJ1-6, with a weak D call TRBD1 (5 bases). The CDR3 sequence is 16 residues long. V lost 2 bases and J lost 5, with 13 bases in between. From germline, CDR1 is MRHNA and CDR2 SNTAGT.

The CDR3 DNA reads TGTGCCAGCAGTACCGCTTCCTCCTATGGCTACACCTTC. Protein product: CASSTASSYGYTF. The rearrangement links TRBV5-4 to TRBJ1-2; D unclear. V lost 5 bases and J lost 4, with 12 bases in between. The CDR3 is 13 residues long. Germline loops: CDR1 SGHNT, CDR2 YYREEE (reference sequence). The full variable domain, in which reference TRBV5-4 and TRBJ1-2 provide the parts outside the CDR3, is ETGVTQSPTHLIKTRGQQVTLRCSSQSGHNTVSWYQQALGQGPQFIFQYYREEENGRGNFPPRFSGLQFPNYSSELNVNALELDDSALYLCASSTASSYGYTFGSGTRLTVV.